This T cell receptor (beta chain) came from a study of T cell responses to AZD1222 COVID-19 vaccine. CDR1 and CDR2 from the germline V gene are SGDLS and YYNGEE. V trimming: 0 bases; J trimming: 2 bases; junction bases outside the gene matches: 8. The CDR3 is 18 amino acids. Method: immunoSEQ multiplex PCR; TCRdb's copy keeps in-frame clones and lacks some. The sample consists of more than 250,000 clones, 80% to 95% of them appearing once. In the case of this clone: What it binds is not known.

Points from the study as a whole: Close to half of spike-specific TCRs reportedly recognize unmutated variant regions. A rise in Spike-specific TCR breadth and depth followed two AZD1222 doses.

The chain combines TRBV9 with TRBJ2-6; TRBD1 matches 7 bases. The sample in question was peripheral blood, obtained on day 0 of AZD1222 vaccination. The receptor was isolated from an adult in good health. The CDR3 sequence: CASSVGVRQGAGANVLTF. DNA of the CDR3: TGTGCCAGCAGCGTAGGAGTCAGACAGGGTGCTGGGGCCAACGTCCTGACTTTC.